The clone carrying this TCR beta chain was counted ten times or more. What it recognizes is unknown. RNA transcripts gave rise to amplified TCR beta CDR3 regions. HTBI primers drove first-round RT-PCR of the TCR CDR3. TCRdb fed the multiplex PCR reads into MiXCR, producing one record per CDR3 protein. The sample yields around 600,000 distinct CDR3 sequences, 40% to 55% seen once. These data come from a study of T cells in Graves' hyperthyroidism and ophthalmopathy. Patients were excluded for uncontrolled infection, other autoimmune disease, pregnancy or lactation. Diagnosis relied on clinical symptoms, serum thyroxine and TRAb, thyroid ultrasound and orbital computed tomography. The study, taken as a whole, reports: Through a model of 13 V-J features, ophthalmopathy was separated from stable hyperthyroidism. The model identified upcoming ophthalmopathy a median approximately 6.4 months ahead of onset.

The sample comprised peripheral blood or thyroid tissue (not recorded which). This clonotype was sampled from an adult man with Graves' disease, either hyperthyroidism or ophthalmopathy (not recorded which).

This CDR3 reads CASSDPAIKELFF. The CDR3 nucleotides read TGTGCCAGCAGTGATCCCGCCATAAAGGAACTGTTTTTT. The V call is TRBV2, the J call TRBJ1-4, with D uncertain. Germline V gene data show CDR1 as SNHLY and CDR2 as FYNNEI. Deletions cut 3 bases from V and 12 bases from J, with 14 bases between. The CDR3 is 13 amino acids.